The entry that follows covers one TCR beta chain sequence. The target antigen is unknown. The data belong to a study of high-grade serous ovarian cancer treatment subgroups. General study points: TCR clonal relatedness correlated positively with neoantigen level. Tumors within one patient showed repertoire similarity of roughly 0.095 to 0.8.

Profiling relied on immunoSEQ multiplex PCR, and the TCRdb table lists in-frame clones only, not all of them. The sample lists some 33,000 clones; around three quarters were seen once. Tumor samples were obtained before definitive surgery or chemotherapy. The clonotype was recovered from a human donor with high-grade serous ovarian cancer. The source material was tumor tissue.

For the CDR3, the DNA is TGTGCCAGCAGCGTAACAATCAGGGATAATGAAAAACTGTTTTTT. It yields the protein CASSVTIRDNEKLFF. The chain is built from TRBV9 and TRBJ1-4; D might be TRBD1 (5 bases). V lost 1 base and J lost 4, with 11 bases in between. The CDR3 loop spans 15 amino acids. Germline CDR1 is SGDLS and CDR2 is YYNGEE.